The 3 T cell receptor beta chains given below trace back to one sample, sequenced in a study of CD8 T cells in Susac syndrome. Reverse transcription of roughly 0.5 to 1 ug RNA was carried out with random hexamers. TCRdb re-called the immunoSEQ multiplex PCR reads with MiXCR, one entry per CDR3 protein. The sample yields approximately 110,000 distinct CDR3 sequences, 90% to 95% seen once. Sequencing used CD4+ T cells from PBMCs. These receptor sequences come from a human donor in good health.

The CDR3 reads CASILAAGVHGYTF. In DNA form, the CDR3 reads TGTGCCAGCATTCTTGCCGCAGGGGTACATGGCTACACCTTC. V is TRBV2 and J is TRBJ1-2; D is possibly TRBD1 (6 bases). This CDR3 has 14 residues. Between the trimmed V and J ends, which lost 7 bases and 6 bases, there was a span of 18 bases. Looked up from germline, CDR1 is SNHLY and CDR2 is FYNNEI.

The V call is TRBV7-2, the J call TRBJ2-5; TRBD1 aligns across 10 bases. CDR1 and CDR2 (germline): SGHTA, FQGNSA. After removal of 0 bases from V and 3 bases from J, the junction contained 1 base not matched to a gene. This CDR3 spans 15 amino acids. The CDR3 DNA follows: TGTGCCAGCAGCTTAGCTGGGACAGGGGAAGAGACCCAGTACTTC. Its protein product is CASSLAGTGEETQYF.

The chain recombines TRBV5-6 with TRBJ2-5; 9 bases align to TRBD2. Germline-derived CDR1 and CDR2 are SGHDT and YYEEEE. The V segment lost 2 bases and the J segment 4 bases; nucleotides outside the gene matches: 12. The CDR3 is 17 residues long. The CDR3 DNA reads TGTGCCAGCAGCTTTTTCCTGGGGCTAGCGGGGCTAGAGACCCAGTACTTC. Protein: CASSFFLGLAGLETQYF.